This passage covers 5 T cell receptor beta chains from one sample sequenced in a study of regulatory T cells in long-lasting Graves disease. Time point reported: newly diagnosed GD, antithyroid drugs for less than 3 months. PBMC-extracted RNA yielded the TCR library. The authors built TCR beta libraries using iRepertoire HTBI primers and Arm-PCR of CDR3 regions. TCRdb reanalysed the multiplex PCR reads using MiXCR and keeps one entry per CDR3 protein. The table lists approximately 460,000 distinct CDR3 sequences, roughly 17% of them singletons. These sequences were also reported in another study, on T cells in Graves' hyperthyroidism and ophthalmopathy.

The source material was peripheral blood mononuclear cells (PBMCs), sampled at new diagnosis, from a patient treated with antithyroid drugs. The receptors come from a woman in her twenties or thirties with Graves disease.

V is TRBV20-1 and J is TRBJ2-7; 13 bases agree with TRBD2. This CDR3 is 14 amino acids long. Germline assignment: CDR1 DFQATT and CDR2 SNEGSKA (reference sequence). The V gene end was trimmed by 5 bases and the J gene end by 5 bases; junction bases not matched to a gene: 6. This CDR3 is CSAQGLAGRDEQYF. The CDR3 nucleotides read TGCAGTGCTCAGGGACTAGCGGGAAGGGACGAGCAGTACTTC.

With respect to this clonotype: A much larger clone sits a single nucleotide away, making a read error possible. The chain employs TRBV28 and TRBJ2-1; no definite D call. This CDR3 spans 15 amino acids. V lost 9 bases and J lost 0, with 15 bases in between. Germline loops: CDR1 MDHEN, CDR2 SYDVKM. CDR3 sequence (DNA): TGTGCCAGAAGCCACGACTCGAGCTCCTACAATGAGCAGTTCTTC. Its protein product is CARSHDSSSYNEQFF.

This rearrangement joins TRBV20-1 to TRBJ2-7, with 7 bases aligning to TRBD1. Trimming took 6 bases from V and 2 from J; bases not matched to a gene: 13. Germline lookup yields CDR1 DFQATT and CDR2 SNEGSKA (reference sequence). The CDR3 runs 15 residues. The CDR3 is CSASNFGQATYEQYF. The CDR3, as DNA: TGCAGTGCATCGAATTTCGGACAGGCCACCTACGAGCAGTACTTC.

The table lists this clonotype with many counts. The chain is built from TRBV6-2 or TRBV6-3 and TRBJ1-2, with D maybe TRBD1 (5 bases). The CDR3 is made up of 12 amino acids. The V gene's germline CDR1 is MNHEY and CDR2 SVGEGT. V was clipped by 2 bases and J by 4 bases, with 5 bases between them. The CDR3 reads CASSYDSYGYTF. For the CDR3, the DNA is TGTGCCAGCAGTTACGACAGCTATGGCTACACCTTC.

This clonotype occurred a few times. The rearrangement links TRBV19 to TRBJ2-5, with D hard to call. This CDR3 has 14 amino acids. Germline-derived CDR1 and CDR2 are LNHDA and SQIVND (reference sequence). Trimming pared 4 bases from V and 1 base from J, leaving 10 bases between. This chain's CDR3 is CASSKGWGQETQYF. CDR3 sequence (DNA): TGTGCCAGTAGTAAGGGATGGGGCCAAGAGACCCAGTACTTC.